This T cell receptor (beta chain) was profiled in a study of control samples from healthy donors and cancer patients. Per the germline V gene, CDR1 is SGHVS and CDR2 is FQNEAQ. The V and J ends lost 3 bases and 12 bases respectively, with 16 bases between them. The CDR3 is made up of 13 amino acids. Produced via immunoSEQ multiplex PCR; TCRdb's table is partial and in-frame only. Among 140,000 to 150,000 clones, 80% to 95% were seen once, and the ten largest hold about 5.8%. The J gene is TRBJ2-3, the V gene TRBV7-8; no firm D call. The sample taken for sequencing was blood. The sequence was collected from a man aged 18-30 years in good health. DNA for the CDR3: TGTGCCAGCAGCTTTTTTTCCCAATCCCTCCAGTATTTT. This sequence encodes CASSFFSQSLQYF. The full variable domain, its missing parts supplied by reference TRBV7-8 and TRBJ2-3, is GAGVSQSPRYKVAKRGQDVALRCDPISGHVSLFWYQQALGQGPEFLTYFQNEAQLDKSGLPSDRFFAERPEGSVSTLKIQRTQQEDSAVYLCASSFFSQSLQYFGPGTRLTVL.